These T cell receptor beta chains were read from a single sample in a study of blood T cell repertoires in COVID-19. The table came from immunoSEQ multiplex PCR; TCRdb's copy has only in-frame clones and leaves some out. The sample holds roughly 190,000 clones, less than 80% seen once. Sequencing used peripheral blood. The receptors derive from a woman between 50 and 59 years old with acute or convalescent COVID-19. Each CDR3 is given with its conserved first and last residue. The order of the fields is D gene, V gene, clone size, J gene, CDR3 DNA, CDR3 protein. A D gene is named only where the DNA matches it firmly. Rows give clone size only sometimes, using once, few, many, or a class for an expanded clone.

D: TRBD1
V: TRBV19
size: -
J: TRBJ2-6
DNA: TGTGCCAGTTCCACAGGGGGCTCTGGGGCCAACGTCCTGACTTTC
CDR3: CASSTGGSGANVLTF

D: TRBD2
V: TRBV27
size: -
J: TRBJ2-7
DNA: TGTGCCAGCAGGACTATAGCGGGTAAGCGCGGCGAGCAGTACTTC
CDR3: CASRTIAGKRGEQYF

D: -
V: TRBV10-3
size: -
J: TRBJ1-5
DNA: TGTGCCACCCGGGGGGTTAGCAATCAGCCCCAGCATTTT
CDR3: CATRGVSNQPQHF

D: TRBD1
V: TRBV27
size: -
J: TRBJ1-6
DNA: TGTGCCAGCAGTCCTACCCCTGGGACAGCCTATAATTCACCCCTCCACTTT
CDR3: CASSPTPGTAYNSPLHF

D: -
V: TRBV29-1
size: -
J: TRBJ1-3
DNA: TGCAGCGTCCAAGAGGTTGGGACACCAGGAAACACCATATATTTT
CDR3: CSVQEVGTPGNTIYF

D: TRBD1
V: TRBV3-1/TRBV3-2
size: -
J: TRBJ1-2
DNA: TGTGCCAGCAGCGAACAGGGACAGGTCTATGGCTACACCTTC
CDR3: CASSEQGQVYGYTF

D: -
V: TRBV28
size: -
J: TRBJ2-1
DNA: TGTGCCAGCAGTTTGGGGGGTCGGGACGAGCAGTTCTTC
CDR3: CASSLGGRDEQFF

D: -
V: TRBV19
size: -
J: TRBJ1-1
DNA: TGTGCCAGTGGGCCTTACGGGAAGTCTGACACTGAAGCTTTCTTT
CDR3: CASGPYGKSDTEAFF

D: -
V: TRBV28
size: -
J: TRBJ1-2
DNA: TGTGCCAGCAGTTTATCAGGGCCTTCGGCTAACTATGGCTACACCTTC
CDR3: CASSLSGPSANYGYTF

D: -
V: TRBV7-2
size: -
J: TRBJ1-1
DNA: TGTGCCAGCAGCTCCCGTGCGAATCTGAACACTGAAGCTTTCTTT
CDR3: CASSSRANLNTEAFF

D: -
V: TRBV6-5
size: -
J: TRBJ1-1
DNA: TGTGCCAGCAGGGAGTTTGAAGCTTTCTTT
CDR3: CASREFEAFF

D: TRBD2
V: TRBV6-2/TRBV6-3
size: -
J: TRBJ2-5
DNA: TGTGCCAGCAGTTACCTTAAAGCGGGACGGGCGACCCAGTACTTC
CDR3: CASSYLKAGRATQYF

D: -
V: TRBV18
size: -
J: TRBJ2-1
DNA: TGTGCCAGCTCACCAGCGGGGGTCAGGGGTGAGCAGTTCTTC
CDR3: CASSPAGVRGEQFF

D: -
V: TRBV11-2
size: -
J: TRBJ2-7
DNA: TGTGCCAGCAGCTTAGACAGATTCGAGCAGTACTTC
CDR3: CASSLDRFEQYF

D: -
V: TRBV7-9
size: -
J: TRBJ2-5
DNA: TGTGCCAGCAGCTTCGGGGGAGCGCAAGAGACCCAGTACTTC
CDR3: CASSFGGAQETQYF

D: TRBD1
V: TRBV6-2/TRBV6-3
size: -
J: TRBJ1-1
DNA: TGTGCCAGCAGCCGACCCTTTCGACAGGGGGCGAACACTGAAGCTTTCTTT
CDR3: CASSRPFRQGANTEAFF

D: TRBD2
V: TRBV7-9
size: -
J: TRBJ2-3
DNA: TGTGCCAGCAGCTTAGGGGCTAGCGGGAGCCGCACAGATACGCAGTATTTT
CDR3: CASSLGASGSRTDTQYF

D: TRBD1
V: TRBV4-1
size: -
J: TRBJ2-7
DNA: TGCGCCAGCAGCCAACCCGGGACAGGGGGTTCCGAGCAGTACTTC
CDR3: CASSQPGTGGSEQYF

D: TRBD2
V: TRBV11-3
size: -
J: TRBJ2-7
DNA: TGTGCCAGCAGCCCGGGGGGGCCAAGCTCCTACGAGCAGTACTTC
CDR3: CASSPGGPSSYEQYF

D: TRBD1
V: TRBV15
size: -
J: TRBJ1-5
DNA: TGTGCCACCAGCGGACAGGTGAGCAATCAGCCCCAGCATTTT
CDR3: CATSGQVSNQPQHF

D: TRBD2
V: TRBV28
size: -
J: TRBJ2-1
DNA: TGTGCCAGCAGTTCATACCCCGGGACTAGCGGGAACAATGAGCAGTTCTTC
CDR3: CASSSYPGTSGNNEQFF

D: -
V: TRBV28
size: -
J: TRBJ1-2
DNA: TGTGCCAGCAGTTTAGGGACACACGGCTACACCTTC
CDR3: CASSLGTHGYTF

D: -
V: TRBV20-1
size: -
J: TRBJ1-6
DNA: TGCAGTGCTTCAGCGGGTTCACCCCTCCACTTT
CDR3: CSASAGSPLHF

D: -
V: TRBV4-3
size: -
J: TRBJ1-6
DNA: TGCGCCAGCAGCCTACACTCCCAGGGAGGAAATTCACCCCTCCACTTT
CDR3: CASSLHSQGGNSPLHF

D: TRBD1
V: TRBV2
size: few
J: TRBJ2-7
DNA: TGTGCCAGCATGGGACAGTCCTACGAGCAGTACTTC
CDR3: CASMGQSYEQYF

D: -
V: TRBV2
size: -
J: TRBJ1-2
DNA: TGTGCCAGCAGTGAAGCGCGTCCGAGGGCCTATGGCTACACCTTC
CDR3: CASSEARPRAYGYTF

D: -
V: TRBV2
size: -
J: TRBJ1-6
DNA: TGTGCCAGCATCGTGGACAGAAACTATAATTCACCCCTCCACTTT
CDR3: CASIVDRNYNSPLHF

D: -
V: TRBV3-1/TRBV3-2
size: -
J: TRBJ1-1
DNA: TGTGCCAGCAGCCCGTGGGACAAAAACACTGAAGCTTTCTTT
CDR3: CASSPWDKNTEAFF

D: -
V: TRBV3-1/TRBV3-2
size: -
J: TRBJ2-7
DNA: TGTGCCAGCAGCCCAGACGGGCTAGCCCAGAGCTCCTACGAGCAGTACTTC
CDR3: CASSPDGLAQSSYEQYF

D: -
V: TRBV7-2
size: -
J: TRBJ2-2
DNA: TGTGCCAGCAGCCCAAGCGGCGTGAACACCGGGGAGCTGTTTTTT
CDR3: CASSPSGVNTGELFF

D: TRBD2
V: TRBV13
size: -
J: TRBJ2-7
DNA: TGTGCCAGCAGCTTAGGAGGCGGGAGGAACAAATACGAGCAGTACTTC
CDR3: CASSLGGGRNKYEQYF

D: -
V: TRBV5-1
size: -
J: TRBJ1-2
DNA: TGCGCCAGCAGCGGGGAGGGCTATGGCTACACCTTC
CDR3: CASSGEGYGYTF

D: -
V: TRBV20-1
size: -
J: TRBJ2-7
DNA: TGCAGTGCTAGTCCGGAGATCGGATTCGGTTCCTACGAGCAGTACTTC
CDR3: CSASPEIGFGSYEQYF

D: -
V: TRBV19
size: -
J: TRBJ1-2
DNA: TGTGCCAGTAGTATAGGCTCCGGCGCCTTCAGGGACTATGGCTACACCTTC
CDR3: CASSIGSGAFRDYGYTF